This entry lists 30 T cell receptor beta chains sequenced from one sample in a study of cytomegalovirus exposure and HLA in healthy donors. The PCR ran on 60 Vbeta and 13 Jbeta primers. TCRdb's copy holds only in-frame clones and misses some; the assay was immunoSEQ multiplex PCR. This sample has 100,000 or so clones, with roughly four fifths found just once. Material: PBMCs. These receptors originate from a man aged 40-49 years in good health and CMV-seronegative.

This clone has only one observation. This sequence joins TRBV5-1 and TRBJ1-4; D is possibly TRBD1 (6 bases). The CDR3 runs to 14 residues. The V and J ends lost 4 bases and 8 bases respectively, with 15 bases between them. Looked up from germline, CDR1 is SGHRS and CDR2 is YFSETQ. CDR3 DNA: TGCGCCAGCAGCGGGGGGGGCAGGACCGAAAAACTGTTTTTT. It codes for CASSGGGRTEKLFF.

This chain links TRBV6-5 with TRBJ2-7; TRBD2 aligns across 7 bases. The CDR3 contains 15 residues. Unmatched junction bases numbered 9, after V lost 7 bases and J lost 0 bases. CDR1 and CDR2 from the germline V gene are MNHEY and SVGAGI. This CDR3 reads CASTRAGTASYEQYF. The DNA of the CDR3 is TGTGCCAGCACTCGAGCGGGGACCGCCTCCTACGAGCAGTACTTC.

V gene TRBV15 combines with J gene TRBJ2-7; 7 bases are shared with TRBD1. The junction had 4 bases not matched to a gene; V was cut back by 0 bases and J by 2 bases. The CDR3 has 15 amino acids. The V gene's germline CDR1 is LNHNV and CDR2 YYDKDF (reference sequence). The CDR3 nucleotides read TGTGCCACCAGCAGAGATCGTGACAGGGCCTACGAGCAGTACTTC. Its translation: CATSRDRDRAYEQYF.

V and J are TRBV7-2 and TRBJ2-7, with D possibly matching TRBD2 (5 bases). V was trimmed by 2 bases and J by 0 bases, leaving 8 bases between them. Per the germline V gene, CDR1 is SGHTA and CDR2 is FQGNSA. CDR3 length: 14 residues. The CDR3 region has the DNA TGTGCCAGCAGCTTAATTCGGGGCTCCTACGAGCAGTACTTC. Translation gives CASSLIRGSYEQYF. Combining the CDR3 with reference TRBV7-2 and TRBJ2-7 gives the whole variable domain GAGVSQSPSNKVTEKGKDVELRCDPISGHTALYWYRQSLGQGLEFLIYFQGNSAPDKSGLPSDRFSAERTGGSVSTLTIQRTQQEDSAVYLCASSLIRGSYEQYFGPGTRLTVT.

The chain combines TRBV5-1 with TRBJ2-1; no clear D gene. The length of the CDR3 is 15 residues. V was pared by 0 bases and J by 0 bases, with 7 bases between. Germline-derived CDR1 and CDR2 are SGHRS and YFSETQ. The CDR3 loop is CASSLDVGSYNEQFF. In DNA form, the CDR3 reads TGCGCCAGCAGCTTGGATGTCGGCTCCTACAATGAGCAGTTCTTC.

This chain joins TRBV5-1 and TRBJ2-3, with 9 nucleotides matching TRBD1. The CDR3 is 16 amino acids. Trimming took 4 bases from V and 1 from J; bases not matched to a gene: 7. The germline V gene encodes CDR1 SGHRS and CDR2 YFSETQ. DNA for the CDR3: TGCGCCAGCAGCCCAGGGACAGGGATGGGCACAGATACGCAGTATTTT. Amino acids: CASSPGTGMGTDTQYF.

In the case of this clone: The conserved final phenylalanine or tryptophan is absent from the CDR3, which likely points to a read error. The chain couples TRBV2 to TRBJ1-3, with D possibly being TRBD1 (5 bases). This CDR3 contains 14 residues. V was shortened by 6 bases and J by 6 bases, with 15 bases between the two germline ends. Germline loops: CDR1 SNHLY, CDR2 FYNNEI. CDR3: CASSDSHFTNTIYV. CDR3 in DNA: TGTGCCAGCAGCGACAGTCATTTCACAAACACCATATATGTT.

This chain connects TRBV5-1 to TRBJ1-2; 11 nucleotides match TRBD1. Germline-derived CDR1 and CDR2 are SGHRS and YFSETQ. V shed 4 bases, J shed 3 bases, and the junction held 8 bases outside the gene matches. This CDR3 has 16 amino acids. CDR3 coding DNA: TGCGCCAGCAGCCTCGGGACAGGGGGGCTTGACTATGGCTACACCTTC. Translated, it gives CASSLGTGGLDYGYTF.

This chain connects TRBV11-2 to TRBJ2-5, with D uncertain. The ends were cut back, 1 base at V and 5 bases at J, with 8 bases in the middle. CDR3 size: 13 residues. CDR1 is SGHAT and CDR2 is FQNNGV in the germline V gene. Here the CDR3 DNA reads TGTGCCAGCAGCTTAGTATTCGGGGAGACCCAGTACTTC. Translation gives CASSLVFGETQYF.

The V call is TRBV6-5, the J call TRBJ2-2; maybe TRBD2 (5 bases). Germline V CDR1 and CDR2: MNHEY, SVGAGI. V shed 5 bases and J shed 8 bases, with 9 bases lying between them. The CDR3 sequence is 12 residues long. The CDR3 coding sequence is TGTGCCAGCAGTAACTGGGAGGGGGAGCTGTTTTTT. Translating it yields CASSNWEGELFF.

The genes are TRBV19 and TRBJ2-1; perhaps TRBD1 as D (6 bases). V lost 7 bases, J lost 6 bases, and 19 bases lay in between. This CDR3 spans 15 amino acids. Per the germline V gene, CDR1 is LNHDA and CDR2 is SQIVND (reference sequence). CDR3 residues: CASTLGRGRVNEQFF. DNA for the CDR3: TGTGCCAGTACCTTGGGCAGGGGCAGGGTCAATGAGCAGTTCTTC.

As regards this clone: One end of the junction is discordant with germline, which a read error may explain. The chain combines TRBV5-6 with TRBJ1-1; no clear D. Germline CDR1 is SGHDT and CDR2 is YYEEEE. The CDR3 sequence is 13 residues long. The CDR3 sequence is CDSSFTGNTEAFF. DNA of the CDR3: TGTGACAGCAGCTTCACGGGGAACACTGAAGCTTTCTTT.

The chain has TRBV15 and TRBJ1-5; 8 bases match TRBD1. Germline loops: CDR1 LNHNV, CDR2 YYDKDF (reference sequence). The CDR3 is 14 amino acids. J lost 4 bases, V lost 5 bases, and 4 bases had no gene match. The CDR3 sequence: CATSRTGGNQPQHF. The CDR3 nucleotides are TGTGCCACCAGCCGCACAGGGGGGAATCAGCCCCAGCATTTT.

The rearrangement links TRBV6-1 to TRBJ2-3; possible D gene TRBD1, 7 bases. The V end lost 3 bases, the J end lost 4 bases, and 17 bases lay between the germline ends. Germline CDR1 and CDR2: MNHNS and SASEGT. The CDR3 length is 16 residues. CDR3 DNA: TGTGCCAGCAGTGAGGTCGGTGGAGGGGGCGCAGATACGCAGTATTTT. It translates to CASSEVGGGGADTQYF.

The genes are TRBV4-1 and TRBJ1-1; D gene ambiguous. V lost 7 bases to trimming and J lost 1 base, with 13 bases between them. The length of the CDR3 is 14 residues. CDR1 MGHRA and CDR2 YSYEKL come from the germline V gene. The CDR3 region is CASNRVLGNTEAFF. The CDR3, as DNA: TGCGCCAGCAACCGGGTTTTAGGGAACACTGAAGCTTTCTTT.

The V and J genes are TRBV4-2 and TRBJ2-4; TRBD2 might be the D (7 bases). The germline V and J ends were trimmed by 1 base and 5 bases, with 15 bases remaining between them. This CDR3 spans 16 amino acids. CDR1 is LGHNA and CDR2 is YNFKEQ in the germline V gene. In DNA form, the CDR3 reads TGTGCCAGCAGCCAAGGGGGCGGGGGCTATCAAAACATTCAGTACTTC. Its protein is CASSQGGGGYQNIQYF.

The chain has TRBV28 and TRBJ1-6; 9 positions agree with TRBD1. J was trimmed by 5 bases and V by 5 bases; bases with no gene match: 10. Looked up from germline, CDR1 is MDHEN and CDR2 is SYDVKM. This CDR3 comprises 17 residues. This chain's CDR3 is CASSPEGTGHNNSPLHF. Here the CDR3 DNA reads TGTGCCAGCAGTCCTGAGGGGACAGGGCATAATAATTCACCCCTCCACTTT.

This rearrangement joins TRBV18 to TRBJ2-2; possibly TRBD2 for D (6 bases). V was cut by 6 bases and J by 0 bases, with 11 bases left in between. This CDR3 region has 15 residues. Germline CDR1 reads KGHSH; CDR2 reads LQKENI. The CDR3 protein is CASSAGSTNTGELFF. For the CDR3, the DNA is TGTGCCAGCTCCGCGGGGAGCACGAACACCGGGGAGCTGTTTTTT.

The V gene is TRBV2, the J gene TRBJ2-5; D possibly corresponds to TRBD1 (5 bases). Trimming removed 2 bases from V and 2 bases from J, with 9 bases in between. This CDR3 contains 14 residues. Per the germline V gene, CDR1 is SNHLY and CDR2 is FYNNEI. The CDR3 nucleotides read TGTGCCAGCAGTGAAATGGCAGGGCAAGAGACCCAGTACTTC. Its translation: CASSEMAGQETQYF. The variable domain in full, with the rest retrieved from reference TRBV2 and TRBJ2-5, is EPEVTQTPSHQVTQMGQEVILRCVPISNHLYFYWYRQILGQKVEFLVSFYNNEISEKSEIFDDQFSVERPDGSNFTLKIRSTKLEDSAMYFCASSEMAGQETQYFGPGTRLLVL.

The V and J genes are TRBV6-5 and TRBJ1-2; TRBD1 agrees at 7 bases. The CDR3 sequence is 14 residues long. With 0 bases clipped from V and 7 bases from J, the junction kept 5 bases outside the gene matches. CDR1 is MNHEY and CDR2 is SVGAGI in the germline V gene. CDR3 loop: CASSYSRQGFGYTF. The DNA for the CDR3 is TGTGCCAGCAGTTACTCTCGACAGGGTTTTGGCTACACCTTC.

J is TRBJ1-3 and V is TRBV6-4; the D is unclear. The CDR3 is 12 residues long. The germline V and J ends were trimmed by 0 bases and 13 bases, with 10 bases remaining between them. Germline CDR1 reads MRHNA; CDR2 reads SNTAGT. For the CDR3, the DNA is TGTGCCAGCAGTGACTCTGTGGGGAGGATATATTTT. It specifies CASSDSVGRIYF.

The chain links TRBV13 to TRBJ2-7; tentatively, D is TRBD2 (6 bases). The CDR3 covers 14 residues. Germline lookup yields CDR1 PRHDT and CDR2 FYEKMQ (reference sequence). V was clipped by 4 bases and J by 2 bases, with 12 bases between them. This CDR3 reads CASSSGLQAYEQYF. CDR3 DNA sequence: TGTGCCAGCAGCTCGGGACTGCAAGCCTACGAGCAGTACTTC.

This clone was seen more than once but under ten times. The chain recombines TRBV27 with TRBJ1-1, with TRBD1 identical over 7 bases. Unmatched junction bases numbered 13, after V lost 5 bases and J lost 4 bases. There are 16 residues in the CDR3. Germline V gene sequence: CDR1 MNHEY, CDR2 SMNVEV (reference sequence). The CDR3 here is CASSPAGEPGGTEAFF. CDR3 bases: TGTGCCAGCAGTCCCGCCGGGGAGCCAGGGGGCACTGAAGCTTTCTTT.

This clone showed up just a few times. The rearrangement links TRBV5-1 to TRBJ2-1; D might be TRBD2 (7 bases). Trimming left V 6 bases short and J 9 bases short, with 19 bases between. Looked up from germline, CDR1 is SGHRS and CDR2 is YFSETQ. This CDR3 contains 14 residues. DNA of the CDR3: TGCGCCAGCAAGGCCAACACTAGGGGGGGTGAGCAGTTCTTC. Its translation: CASKANTRGGEQFF.

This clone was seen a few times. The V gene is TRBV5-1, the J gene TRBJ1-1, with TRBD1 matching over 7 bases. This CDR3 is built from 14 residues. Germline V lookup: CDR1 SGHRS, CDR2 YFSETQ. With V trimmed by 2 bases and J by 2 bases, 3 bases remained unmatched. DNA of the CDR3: TGCGCCAGCAGCTTAACAGGGGAAAACACTGAAGCTTTCTTT. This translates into CASSLTGENTEAFF.

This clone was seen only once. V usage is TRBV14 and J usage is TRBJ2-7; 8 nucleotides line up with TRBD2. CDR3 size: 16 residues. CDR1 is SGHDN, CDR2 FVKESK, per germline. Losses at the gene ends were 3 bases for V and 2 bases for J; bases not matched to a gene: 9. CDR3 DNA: TGTGCCAGCAGCCACAACCTAGCGGGTTCGCCCTACGAGCAGTACTTC. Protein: CASSHNLAGSPYEQYF.

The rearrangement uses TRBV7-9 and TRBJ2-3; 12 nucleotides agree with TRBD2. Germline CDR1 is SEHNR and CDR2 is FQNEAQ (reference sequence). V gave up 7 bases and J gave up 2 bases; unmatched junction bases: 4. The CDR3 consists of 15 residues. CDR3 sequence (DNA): TGTGCCAGCAACCTAGCGGGGGGGGACACAGATACGCAGTATTTT. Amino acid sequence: CASNLAGGDTDTQYF.

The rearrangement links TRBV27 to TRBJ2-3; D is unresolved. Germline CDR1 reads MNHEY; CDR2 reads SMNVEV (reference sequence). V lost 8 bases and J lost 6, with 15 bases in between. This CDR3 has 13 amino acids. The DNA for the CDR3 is TGTGCCAGCTATCGAAGAGGTGGGGATACGCAGTATTTT. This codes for CASYRRGGDTQYF.

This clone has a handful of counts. CDR3 sequence reads: CASSQFVGGNQPQHF. The CDR3 nucleotides read TGCGCCAGCAGCCAATTTGTGGGGGGGAATCAGCCCCAGCATTTT. The rearrangement links TRBV4-3 to TRBJ1-5; TRBD1 might be the D (5 bases). The germline CDR1 and CDR2 sequences are LGHNA and YSLEER. The CDR3 loop spans 15 amino acids. V shed 2 bases and J shed 4 bases, with 12 bases lying between them.

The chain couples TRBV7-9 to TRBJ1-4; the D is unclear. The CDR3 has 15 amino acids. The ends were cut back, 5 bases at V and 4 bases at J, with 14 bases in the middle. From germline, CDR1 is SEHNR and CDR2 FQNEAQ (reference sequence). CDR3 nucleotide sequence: TGTGCCAGCAGCCAACCTTTTGCGGTTAATGAAAAACTGTTTTTT. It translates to CASSQPFAVNEKLFF.